This T cell receptor (beta chain) is drawn from a study of T cell responses to AZD1222 COVID-19 vaccine. The repertoire was sequenced with immunoSEQ multiplex PCR; TCRdb's copy has only in-frame clones and lacks some. Among roughly 170,000 clones, almost 90% were seen once, and the ten largest hold roughly 0.5%. Trimming removed 6 bases at V and 5 bases at J, with 8 bases between. The CDR3 covers 12 residues. CDR1 is MDHEN and CDR2 is SYDVKM in the germline V gene. With regard to this clone: Its specificity is not known.

Overall study findings and caveats: With dominance at 160-218 and 743-854, vaccine-associated CD4 TCRs spanned spike. Clonal diversity was possibly underestimated, and the donors were mostly white British, with more females. Nearly half of spike-specific TCRs reportedly target unmutated variant regions.

This receptor was identified in an adult in good health. The input for sequencing was peripheral blood, taken on day 0 of AZD1222 vaccination. The gene calls are TRBV28 and TRBJ1-5; D is perhaps TRBD1 (5 bases). CDR3 residues: CASRGPHQPQHF. CDR3 DNA sequence: TGTGCCAGCAGGGGGCCCCATCAGCCCCAGCATTTT. Full variable domain (remainder filled in from reference TRBV28 and TRBJ1-5): DVKVTQSSRYLVKRTGEKVFLECVQDMDHENMFWYRQDPGLGLRLIYFSYDVKMKEKGDIPEGYSVSREKKERFSLILESASTNQTSMYLCASRGPHQPQHFGDGTRLSIL.